This paragraph reports one T cell receptor (beta chain). This sample was taken from a study of cytomegalovirus exposure and HLA in healthy donors. Vbeta (60) and Jbeta (13) primers were used in the PCR. Assay used: immunoSEQ multiplex PCR; TCRdb lists only in-frame clones, some missing. The sample has about 200,000 clones, roughly four fifths seen once; the top ten hold 2% to 2.5%. V shed 2 bases and J 3 bases; nucleotides not matched to a gene: 2. Germline CDR1 and CDR2: SGHNT and YYREEE (reference sequence). The CDR3 has 14 amino acids. The rearrangement joins TRBV5-4 to TRBJ2-7, with 10 bases aligning to TRBD1. This clonotype originated in a woman in her 30s in good health and CMV-seropositive. The material sequenced was PBMCs. The CDR3, as DNA: TGTGCCAGCAGCTTCGGGACAGGGGACTACGAGCAGTACTTC. It encodes CASSFGTGDYEQYF.